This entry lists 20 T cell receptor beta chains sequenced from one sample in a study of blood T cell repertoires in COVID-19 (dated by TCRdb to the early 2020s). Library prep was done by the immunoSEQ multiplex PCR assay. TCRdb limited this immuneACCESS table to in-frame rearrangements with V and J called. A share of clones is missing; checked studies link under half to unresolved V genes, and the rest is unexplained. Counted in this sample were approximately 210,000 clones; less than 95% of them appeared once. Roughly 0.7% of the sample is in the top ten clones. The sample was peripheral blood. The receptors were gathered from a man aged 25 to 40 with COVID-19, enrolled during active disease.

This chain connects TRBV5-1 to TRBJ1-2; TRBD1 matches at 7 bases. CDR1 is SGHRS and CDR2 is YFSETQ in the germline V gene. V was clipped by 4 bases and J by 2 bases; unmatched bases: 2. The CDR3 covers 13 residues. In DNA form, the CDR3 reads TGCGCCAGCAGCCTACAGGGGAACTATGGCTACACCTTC. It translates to CASSLQGNYGYTF. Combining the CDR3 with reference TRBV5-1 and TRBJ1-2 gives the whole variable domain KAGVTQTPRYLIKTRGQQVTLSCSPISGHRSVSWYQQTPGQGLQFLFEYFSETQRNKGNFPGRFSGRQFSNSRSEMNVSTLELGDSALYLCASSLQGNYGYTFGSGTRLTVV.

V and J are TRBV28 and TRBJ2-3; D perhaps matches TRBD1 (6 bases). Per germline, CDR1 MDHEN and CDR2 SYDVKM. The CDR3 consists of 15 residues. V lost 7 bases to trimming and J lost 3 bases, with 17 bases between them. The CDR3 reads CASNSQGGGTDTQYF. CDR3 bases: TGTGCCAGCAATTCACAGGGTGGGGGAACAGATACGCAGTATTTT. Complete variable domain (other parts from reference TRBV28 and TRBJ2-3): DVKVTQSSRYLVKRTGEKVFLECVQDMDHENMFWYRQDPGLGLRLIYFSYDVKMKEKGDIPEGYSVSREKKERFSLILESASTNQTSMYLCASNSQGGGTDTQYFGPGTRLTVL.

This chain's CDR3 is CSVGTGLTDTQYF. The CDR3 DNA is TGCAGCGTAGGGACAGGGCTCACAGATACGCAGTATTTT. The chain links TRBV29-1 to TRBJ2-3; 9 bases align to TRBD1. The CDR3 contains 13 residues. Trimming took 6 bases from V and 2 from J; bases not matched to a gene: 3. Germline CDR1 reads SQVTM; CDR2 reads ANQGSEA.

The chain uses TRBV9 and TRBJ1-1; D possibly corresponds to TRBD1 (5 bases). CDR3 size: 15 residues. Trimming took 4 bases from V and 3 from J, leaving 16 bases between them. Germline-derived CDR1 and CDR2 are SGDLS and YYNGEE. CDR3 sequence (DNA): TGTGCCAGCAGCTTCCAAGATGGGGGGTACACTGAAGCTTTCTTT. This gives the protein CASSFQDGGYTEAFF.

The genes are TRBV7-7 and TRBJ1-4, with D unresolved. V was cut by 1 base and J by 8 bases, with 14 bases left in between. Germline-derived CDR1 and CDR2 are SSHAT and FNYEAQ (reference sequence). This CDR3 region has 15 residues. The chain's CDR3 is CASSLEVGAGEKLFF. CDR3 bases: TGTGCCAGCAGCTTAGAGGTCGGCGCGGGGGAAAAACTGTTTTTT.

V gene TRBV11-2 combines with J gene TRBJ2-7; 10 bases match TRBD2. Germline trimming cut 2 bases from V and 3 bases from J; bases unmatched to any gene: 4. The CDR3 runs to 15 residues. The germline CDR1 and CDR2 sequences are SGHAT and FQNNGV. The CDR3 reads CASSLLAGEFYEQYF. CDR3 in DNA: TGTGCCAGCAGCTTACTAGCGGGGGAATTCTACGAGCAGTACTTC.

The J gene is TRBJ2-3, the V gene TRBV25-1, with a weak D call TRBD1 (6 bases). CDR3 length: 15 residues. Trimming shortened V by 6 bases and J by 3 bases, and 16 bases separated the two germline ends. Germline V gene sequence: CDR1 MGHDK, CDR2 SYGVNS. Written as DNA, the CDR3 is TGTGCCAGCAGCTTTACAGGGTTAAGGACAGATACGCAGTATTTT. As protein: CASSFTGLRTDTQYF. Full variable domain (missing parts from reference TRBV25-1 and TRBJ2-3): EADIYQTPRYLVIGTGKKITLECSQTMGHDKMYWYQQDPGMELHLIHYSYGVNSTEKGDLSSESTVSRIRTEHFPLTLESARPSHTSQYLCASSFTGLRTDTQYFGPGTRLTVL.

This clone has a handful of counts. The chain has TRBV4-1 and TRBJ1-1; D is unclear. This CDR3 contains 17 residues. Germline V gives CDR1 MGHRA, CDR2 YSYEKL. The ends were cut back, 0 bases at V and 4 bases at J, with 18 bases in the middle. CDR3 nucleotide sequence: TGCGCCAGCAGCCAAGATCGTCCCCTAAACCCGGGCACTGAAGCTTTCTTT. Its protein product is CASSQDRPLNPGTEAFF.

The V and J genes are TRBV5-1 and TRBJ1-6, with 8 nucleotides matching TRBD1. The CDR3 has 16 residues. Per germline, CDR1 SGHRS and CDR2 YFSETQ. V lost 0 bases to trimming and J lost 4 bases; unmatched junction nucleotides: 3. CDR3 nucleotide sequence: TGCGCCAGCAGCTTGGGGCAGGGGGCTTATAATTCACCCCTCCACTTT. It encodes CASSLGQGAYNSPLHF.

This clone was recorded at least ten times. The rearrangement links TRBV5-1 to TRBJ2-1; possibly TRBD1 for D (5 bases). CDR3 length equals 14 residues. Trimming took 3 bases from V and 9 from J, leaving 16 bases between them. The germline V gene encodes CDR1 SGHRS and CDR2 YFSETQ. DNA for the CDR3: TGCGCCAGCAGCTCCGTCAGCCAGGGTAGTGAGCAGTTCTTC. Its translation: CASSSVSQGSEQFF.

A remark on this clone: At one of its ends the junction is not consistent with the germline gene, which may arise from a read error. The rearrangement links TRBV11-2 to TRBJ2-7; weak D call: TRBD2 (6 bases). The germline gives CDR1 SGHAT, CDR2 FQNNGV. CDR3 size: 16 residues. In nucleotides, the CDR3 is TGTGCCAGCAGCTTAGATATTGGCCAGGGAGGCTACAAGCAGTACTTC. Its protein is CASSLDIGQGGYKQYF.

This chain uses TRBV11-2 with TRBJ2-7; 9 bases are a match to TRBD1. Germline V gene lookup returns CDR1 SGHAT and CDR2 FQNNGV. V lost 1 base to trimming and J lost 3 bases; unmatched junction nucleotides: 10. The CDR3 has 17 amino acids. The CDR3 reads CASSLAPGQGASYEQYF. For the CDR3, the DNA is TGTGCCAGCAGCTTAGCGCCGGGACAGGGTGCGAGCTACGAGCAGTACTTC.

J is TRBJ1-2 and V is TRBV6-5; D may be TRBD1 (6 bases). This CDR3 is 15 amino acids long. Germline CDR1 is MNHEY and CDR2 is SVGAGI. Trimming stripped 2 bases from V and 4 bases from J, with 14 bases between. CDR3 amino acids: CASSYAGDPGYGYTF. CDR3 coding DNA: TGTGCCAGCAGTTACGCAGGGGACCCGGGCTATGGCTACACCTTC.

The CDR3 loop reads CASSPRGQGNEQYF. CDR3 sequence (DNA): TGTGCCAGCAGTCCCAGGGGACAGGGGAACGAGCAGTACTTC. J is TRBJ2-7 and V is TRBV6-6; 10 bases are a match to TRBD1. The CDR3 length is 14 residues. J lost 5 bases, V lost 5 bases, and 6 bases had no gene match. Germline lookup yields CDR1 MNHNY and CDR2 SVGAGI (reference sequence).

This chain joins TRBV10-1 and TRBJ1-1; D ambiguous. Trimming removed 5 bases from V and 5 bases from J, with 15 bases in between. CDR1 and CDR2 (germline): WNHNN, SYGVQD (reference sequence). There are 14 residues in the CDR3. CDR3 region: CASSKPEGGTEAFF. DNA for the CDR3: TGCGCCAGCAGTAAGCCGGAGGGAGGAACTGAAGCTTTCTTT.

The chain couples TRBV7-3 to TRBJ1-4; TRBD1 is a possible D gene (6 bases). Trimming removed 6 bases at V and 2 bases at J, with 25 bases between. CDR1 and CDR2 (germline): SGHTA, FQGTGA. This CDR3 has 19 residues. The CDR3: CASSPIGGSMFGTNEKLFF. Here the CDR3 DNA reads TGTGCCAGCAGTCCAATTGGGGGCTCTATGTTTGGGACTAATGAAAAACTGTTTTTT.

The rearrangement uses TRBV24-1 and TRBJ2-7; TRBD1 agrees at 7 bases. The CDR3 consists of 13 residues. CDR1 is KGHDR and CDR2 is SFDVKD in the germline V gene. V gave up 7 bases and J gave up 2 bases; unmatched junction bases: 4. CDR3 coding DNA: TGTGCCACCAGCGGACAGGAAGCCTACGAGCAGTACTTC. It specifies CATSGQEAYEQYF.

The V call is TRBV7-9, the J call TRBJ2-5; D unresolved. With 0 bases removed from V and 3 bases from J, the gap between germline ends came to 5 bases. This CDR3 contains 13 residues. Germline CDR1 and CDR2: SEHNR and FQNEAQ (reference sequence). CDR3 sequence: CASSLAVEETQYF. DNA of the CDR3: TGTGCCAGCAGCTTAGCGGTAGAAGAGACCCAGTACTTC.

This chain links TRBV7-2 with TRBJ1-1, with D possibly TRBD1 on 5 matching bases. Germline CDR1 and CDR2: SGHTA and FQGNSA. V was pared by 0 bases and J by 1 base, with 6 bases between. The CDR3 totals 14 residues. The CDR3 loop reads CASSLAQANTEAFF. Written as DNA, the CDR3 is TGTGCCAGCAGCTTAGCACAGGCGAACACTGAAGCTTTCTTT.

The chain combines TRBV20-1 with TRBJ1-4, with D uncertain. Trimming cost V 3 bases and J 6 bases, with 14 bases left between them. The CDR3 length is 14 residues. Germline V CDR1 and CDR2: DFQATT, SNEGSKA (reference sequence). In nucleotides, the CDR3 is TGCAGTGCTAGTTCCCGGGAGCGACATGAAAAACTGTTTTTT. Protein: CSASSRERHEKLFF.